There are a few counts of the clone carrying this TCR beta chain. Its antigen is still unknown. Unique molecular identifiers were present on cDNA, and template switching added a universal primer site. MiXCR was run by TCRdb on the 5' RACE reads, yielding one entry per CDR3 protein. The profile shows a few hundred thousand distinct CDR3 sequences, roughly 9% of them singletons. The V end lost 5 bases, the J end lost 5 bases, and 14 bases lay between the germline ends. The CDR3 is made up of 14 amino acids. Germline CDR1 MGHRA, CDR2 YSYEKL. This entry is derived from a study of identical twins. Healthy Caucasians, and only they, were the donors. Study-wide results and caveats: Twins' excess sharing was less marked for out-of-frame beta sequences. Insertions ran lower in abundant cord blood beta clonotypes, though not in memory repertoires.

The clonotype originates from a woman in her forties or fifties in good health. V is TRBV4-1 and J is TRBJ2-3, with a weak D call TRBD2 (6 bases). The sample consisted of naive T cells sorted from blood. CDR3 protein: CASSLRTREDTQYF. CDR3 nucleotide sequence: TGCGCCAGCAGCTTGCGGACGCGGGAAGATACGCAGTATTTT.